This T cell receptor (beta chain) was sequenced for a study of T cell repertoires in cytomegalovirus infection. Findings and limits, study-wide: Carriers of CMV plus the relevant HLA were identified by cumulative public TCR beta family frequency.

The CDR3 extends over 16 amino acids. Germline CDR1 MNHNY, CDR2 SVGAGI (reference sequence). With 6 bases removed from V and 2 bases from J, the gap between germline ends came to 19 bases. MiXCR, run by TCRdb on the reads, gives a single entry per CDR3 protein. The sample has some 900,000 distinct CDR3 sequences; around a third are singletons. This clonotype has just one count. Its antigen is still unknown. The sequencing here drew on cultured CD8+ T cells from PBMCs, taken from culture after CMV antigen stimulation. The TCR sequence derives from a human donor in good health (CMV status not recorded). Some clones in this sample may be carry-over from other donors' samples. The chain joins TRBV6-6 to TRBJ1-1, with D hard to call. The CDR3 DNA sequence: TGTGCCAGCAGCCCCCTCCCGCCAGAAAGAAACACTGAAGCTTTCTTT. Its translation is CASSPLPPERNTEAFF.